The sequence of this TCR beta chain was determined in a study of T-cell reconstitution after alpha-beta-depleted transplantation in children. The authors prepared the TCRbeta library with unique molecular identifiers. TCRdb redid the calling of the PCR reads with MiXCR, one entry per CDR3 protein. The sample has 350,000 to 450,000 distinct CDR3 sequences; just over 20% are singletons. V lost 0 bases to trimming and J lost 0 bases, with 13 bases between them. CDR1 is SGHDT, CDR2 YYEEEE, per germline. The CDR3 is 17 residues long. V gene TRBV5-6 combines with J gene TRBJ2-1; possible D gene TRBD2, 6 bases. The sequence was obtained from a human donor who donated a stem cell graft to a child with acute myeloid leukemia. Sequencing used PBMCs from the stem cell graft donor, obtained from the stem cell graft. The CDR3 bases are TGTGCCAGCAGCTTGGAATGGACTACTAGCTCCTACAATGAGCAGTTCTTC. Encoded protein: CASSLEWTTSSYNEQFF. Combining the CDR3 with reference TRBV5-6 and TRBJ2-1 gives the whole variable domain DAGVTQSPTHLIKTRGQQVTLRCSPKSGHDTVSWYQQALGQGPQFIFQYYEEEERQRGNFPDRFSGHQFPNYSSELNVNALLLGDSALYLCASSLEWTTSSYNEQFFGPGTRLTVL.